This T cell receptor beta chain was retrieved from a study of graft-versus-host responses after intestinal transplantation. Findings and limits, study-wide: Allografts of patients with graft-donor T cell macrochimerism showed high graft-versus-host to host-versus-graft clone ratios. GvH clonotypes were identified within recipient marrow, with a subset emerging first in ileum or blood.

The V end lost 2 bases, the J end lost 1 base, and 6 bases lay between the germline ends. The CDR3 runs 13 residues. The germline V gene encodes CDR1 SGHRS and CDR2 YFSETQ. A remark on this clone: What it binds is not known.

Profiled with immunoSEQ multiplex PCR; TCRdb holds only in-frame clones, not every one. Of more than 95,000 clones in the sample, roughly nine tenths were seen once. The receptor comes from a human donor who received an intestinal transplant. The sample in question was unstimulated CD4+ T cells sorted from spleen or lymph node cells, obtained before intestinal transplant. The chain joins TRBV5-1 to TRBJ2-5; D is perhaps TRBD2 (6 bases). The DNA for the CDR3 is TGCGCCAGCAGCTTTAGCGGCCAAGAGACCCAGTACTTC. Translated: CASSFSGQETQYF.